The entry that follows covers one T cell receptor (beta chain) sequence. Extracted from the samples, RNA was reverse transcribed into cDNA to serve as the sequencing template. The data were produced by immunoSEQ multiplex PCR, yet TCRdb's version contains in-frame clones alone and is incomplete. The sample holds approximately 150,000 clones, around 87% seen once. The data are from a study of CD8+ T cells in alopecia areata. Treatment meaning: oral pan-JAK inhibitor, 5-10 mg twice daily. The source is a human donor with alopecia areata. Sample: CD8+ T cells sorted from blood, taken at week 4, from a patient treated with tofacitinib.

CDR3 sequence (DNA): TGTGCCAGCAGCTTGGGGACAGGGGTTCATGAGCAGTTCTTC. Protein sequence: CASSLGTGVHEQFF. The chain is built from TRBV5-4 and TRBJ2-1, with 9 bases matching TRBD1. V was clipped by 0 bases and J by 8 bases; unmatched bases: 3. The germline V gene encodes CDR1 SGHNT and CDR2 YYREEE (reference sequence). The CDR3 contains 14 residues.